This is a list of T cell receptor beta chains from one sample in a study of blood T cell repertoires in COVID-19. Profiling relied on immunoSEQ multiplex PCR, and the TCRdb table lists in-frame clones only, not all of them. The sample has 34,000 or so clones, 80% seen once. Specimen: peripheral blood. These receptors all come from an elderly man with acute or convalescent COVID-19. The CDR3 runs from the conserved cysteine through the conserved F or W. D genes are given only for firm matches. Size is stated for part of the rows, as once, few or many counts, or as a class when the clone is expanded.

clone size: .; V gene: TRBV11-2; D gene: TRBD1; J gene: TRBJ1-2; CDR3 DNA: TGTGCCAGCAGCAGGGACAGCCTTTATGGCTACACCTTC; CDR3 protein: CASSRDSLYGYTF
clone size: once; V gene: TRBV5-3; D gene: .; J gene: TRBJ1-1; CDR3 DNA: TGTGCCAGAAGCTTGAAGGGAGGGAGCGAAGCTTTCTTT; CDR3 protein: CARSLKGGSEAFF
clone size: once; V gene: TRBV6-1; D gene: TRBD2; J gene: TRBJ2-1; CDR3 DNA: TGTGCCAGCAGTGAAGTGGGGACTAGGGTCTACAATGAGCAGTTCTTC; CDR3 protein: CASSEVGTRVYNEQFF
clone size: .; V gene: TRBV7-2; D gene: .; J gene: TRBJ2-5; CDR3 DNA: TGTGCCAGCAGCTCCAACGGACAGATCCAAGAGACCCAGTACTTC; CDR3 protein: CASSSNGQIQETQYF
clone size: few; V gene: TRBV19; D gene: .; J gene: TRBJ2-5; CDR3 DNA: TGTGCCAGTAGTATAAGAGGGATACAAGAGACCCAGTACTTC; CDR3 protein: CASSIRGIQETQYF
clone size: once; V gene: TRBV11-2; D gene: TRBD2; J gene: TRBJ2-7; CDR3 DNA: TGTGCCAGCAGCCAAACTAGCGGGATAGGCGAGCAGTACTTC; CDR3 protein: CASSQTSGIGEQYF
clone size: .; V gene: TRBV2; D gene: .; J gene: TRBJ2-5; CDR3 DNA: TGTGCCAGCAGTCCTCGGGGAGGGGGAGGAGAGACCCAGTACTTC; CDR3 protein: CASSPRGGGGETQYF
clone size: .; V gene: TRBV7-9; D gene: TRBD2; J gene: TRBJ2-5; CDR3 DNA: TGTGCCAGCAGCCCCGGGACTAGCAGCGAGACCCAGTACTTC; CDR3 protein: CASSPGTSSETQYF
clone size: .; V gene: TRBV7-2; D gene: .; J gene: TRBJ1-5; CDR3 DNA: TGTGCCAGCAGCTTAGCGGCAGGGATGAGTCAGCCCCAGCATTTT; CDR3 protein: CASSLAAGMSQPQHF
clone size: .; V gene: TRBV6-5; D gene: TRBD1; J gene: TRBJ1-3; CDR3 DNA: TGTGCCAGCAGCAGGGGGTTCTCTGGAAACACCATATATTTT; CDR3 protein: CASSRGFSGNTIYF
clone size: .; V gene: TRBV5-1; D gene: TRBD1; J gene: TRBJ2-7; CDR3 DNA: TGCGCCAGCAGCTTAGGGACAGAGTTTTCCTACGAGCAGTACTTC; CDR3 protein: CASSLGTEFSYEQYF
clone size: many; V gene: TRBV5-4; D gene: .; J gene: TRBJ2-7; CDR3 DNA: TGTGCCAGCAGCAAAGGAGGATTGATATCGTTC; CDR3 protein: CASSKGGLISF
clone size: .; V gene: TRBV4-3; D gene: TRBD1; J gene: TRBJ1-6; CDR3 DNA: TGCGCCAGCAGCCAAGGACAGGGTGGGTTTTCACCCCTCCACTTT; CDR3 protein: CASSQGQGGFSPLHF
clone size: .; V gene: TRBV3-1/TRBV3-2; D gene: .; J gene: TRBJ1-4; CDR3 DNA: TGTGCCAGCAGCCCCCGGGGGGTGGGTGAAAAACTGTTTTTT; CDR3 protein: CASSPRGVGEKLFF
clone size: .; V gene: TRBV18; D gene: .; J gene: TRBJ1-3; CDR3 DNA: TGTGCCAGCTCACCACGGGGGGGAACCTCTGGAAACACCATATATTTT; CDR3 protein: CASSPRGGTSGNTIYF
clone size: .; V gene: TRBV5-1; D gene: TRBD2; J gene: TRBJ2-7; CDR3 DNA: TGCGCCAGCGGAATAGCGGGAGGGATCCAGGGCGAGCAGTACTTC; CDR3 protein: CASGIAGGIQGEQYF
clone size: .; V gene: TRBV14; D gene: TRBD2; J gene: TRBJ2-7; CDR3 DNA: TGTGCCAGCAGCACTAGCGCCAGGGTCCACGAGCAGTACTTC; CDR3 protein: CASSTSARVHEQYF
clone size: .; V gene: TRBV12-2; D gene: .; J gene: TRBJ2-1; CDR3 DNA: TGTGCAAGTCGCTCAAACCTGCCGTTAGCGGGAAGGCGTAATGAGCAGTTCTTC; CDR3 protein: CASRSNLPLAGRRNEQFF
clone size: .; V gene: TRBV15; D gene: .; J gene: TRBJ1-4; CDR3 DNA: TGTGCCACCAGCAGGGGGGGTCAGCACAATGAAAAACTGTTTTTT; CDR3 protein: CATSRGGQHNEKLFF
clone size: once; V gene: TRBV5-6; D gene: .; J gene: TRBJ1-2; CDR3 DNA: TGTGCCAGCAGATTGTTGGCAGGGAACTATGGCTACACCTTC; CDR3 protein: CASRLLAGNYGYTF